A selection of T cell receptor beta chains follows, all from one sample in a study of blood T cell repertoires in COVID-19. Generated by immunoSEQ multiplex PCR, the TCRdb table keeps only in-frame clones and is missing some. Of about 97,000 clones in the sample, 84% were seen once. Sequencing was performed on peripheral blood. Every receptor here comes from a human donor in a cohort sampled during active COVID-19. The CDR3 runs from the conserved cysteine through the conserved F or W. The D gene is left open where the match is weak. The size entry is marked missing in some rows and otherwise reads once, few, many or a size class.

J: TRBJ2-1
V: TRBV5-1
D: TRBD2
length: 17
size: -
DNA: TGCGCCAGCAGCACCGAACCACTAGCGGGGAAATACAATGAGCAGTTCTTC
CDR3: CASSTEPLAGKYNEQFF

J: TRBJ2-6
V: TRBV4-3
D: -
length: 15
size: -
DNA: TGCGCCAGCAGCCCCGTCGGGTTTGGGGCCAACGTCCTGACTTTC
CDR3: CASSPVGFGANVLTF

J: TRBJ2-7
V: TRBV28
D: TRBD2
length: 15
size: -
DNA: TGTGCCAGCTCGGGGGCGGGGGGCCTCTCCTACGAGCAGTACTTC
CDR3: CASSGAGGLSYEQYF

J: TRBJ1-4
V: TRBV6-4
D: -
length: 14
size: -
DNA: TGTGCCAGCAGACAGACAGCAACTAATGAAAAACTGTTTTTT
CDR3: CASRQTATNEKLFF

J: TRBJ2-1
V: TRBV6-2/TRBV6-3
D: TRBD1
length: 13
size: -
DNA: TGTGCCAGCAGTTCACAGGGGTGGAATGAGCAGTTCTTC
CDR3: CASSSQGWNEQFF

J: TRBJ1-2
V: TRBV9
D: TRBD1
length: 15
size: -
DNA: TGTGCCAGCAGCGTCGGACAGGGGTCTAACTATGGCTACACCTTC
CDR3: CASSVGQGSNYGYTF

J: TRBJ1-6
V: TRBV30
D: TRBD1
length: 13
size: few
DNA: TGTGCCTGGAAGGGACAGACCAATTCACCCCTCCACTTT
CDR3: CAWKGQTNSPLHF

J: TRBJ1-2
V: TRBV9
D: -
length: 13
size: -
DNA: TGTGCCAGCAGCGAGAGGAGTAACTATGGCTACACCTTC
CDR3: CASSERSNYGYTF

J: TRBJ2-1
V: TRBV29-1
D: -
length: 14
size: -
DNA: TGCAGCGTCCGCTTTACGGGGGCCTACAATGAGCAGTTCTTC
CDR3: CSVRFTGAYNEQFF

J: TRBJ1-4
V: TRBV18
D: -
length: 13
size: -
DNA: TGTGCCAGCTCACCACCAACACATGAAAAACTGTTTTTT
CDR3: CASSPPTHEKLFF

J: TRBJ2-2
V: TRBV5-4
D: TRBD1
length: 15
size: -
DNA: TGTGCCAGCAGCTTGGTGTCAGGGGGCACCGGGGAGCTGTTTTTT
CDR3: CASSLVSGGTGELFF

J: TRBJ1-1
V: TRBV21-1
D: -
length: 15
size: -
DNA: TGTGCCAGCAGCAACGAAAGGAAACGGGACACTGAAGCTTTCTTT
CDR3: CASSNERKRDTEAFF

J: TRBJ1-1
V: TRBV15
D: -
length: 16
size: -
DNA: TGTGCCACCAGCAGAGACTCAGGGGAGAGGAACACTGAAGCTTTCTTT
CDR3: CATSRDSGERNTEAFF

J: TRBJ2-7
V: TRBV19
D: TRBD1
length: 14
size: -
DNA: TGTGCCAGTAGGGGGACAGGGGGCCCCTACGAGCAGTACTTC
CDR3: CASRGTGGPYEQYF

J: TRBJ2-5
V: TRBV27
D: TRBD1
length: 16
size: -
DNA: TGTGCCAGCAGTTTAGGGTGGACAGGGAGTGGAGAGACCCAGTACTTC
CDR3: CASSLGWTGSGETQYF

J: TRBJ2-5
V: TRBV7-9
D: TRBD1
length: 17
size: -
DNA: TGTGCCAGCAGCCCAGGACAGGGCGCGCCGGGGCAAGAGACCCAGTACTTC
CDR3: CASSPGQGAPGQETQYF

J: TRBJ2-3
V: TRBV14
D: TRBD2
length: 18
size: -
DNA: TGTGCCAGCAGCCCCCGCCTTCAGCGGGGGGCGGGGATAGATACGCAGTATTTT
CDR3: CASSPRLQRGAGIDTQYF

J: TRBJ1-2
V: TRBV19
D: -
length: 10
size: once
DNA: TGTGCCACTCGCAGTTATGGCTACACCTTC
CDR3: CATRSYGYTF

J: TRBJ2-3
V: TRBV5-1
D: TRBD2
length: 16
size: -
DNA: TGCGCCAGCAGCAAGACTAGCGGGGAGAGCACAGATACGCAGTATTTT
CDR3: CASSKTSGESTDTQYF

J: TRBJ1-6
V: TRBV29-1
D: TRBD1
length: 13
size: -
DNA: TGCAGCGTCGTGACAGGGCCTAATTCACCCCTCCACTTT
CDR3: CSVVTGPNSPLHF

J: TRBJ2-5
V: TRBV7-9
D: -
length: 16
size: -
DNA: TGTGCCAGCAGCAACCGACAGGACCTAGTTCGGGAGACCCAGTACTTC
CDR3: CASSNRQDLVRETQYF

J: TRBJ2-1
V: TRBV24-1
D: -
length: 15
size: -
DNA: TGTGCCACCAGTGTTTCGGGGGGCCGGTCCAATGAGCAGTTCTTC
CDR3: CATSVSGGRSNEQFF

J: TRBJ2-7
V: TRBV6-5
D: TRBD1
length: 14
size: once
DNA: TGTGCCAGCAGTACCCGGGACAGAAACTACGAGCAGTACTTC
CDR3: CASSTRDRNYEQYF

J: TRBJ2-1
V: TRBV7-3
D: -
length: 16
size: -
DNA: TGTGCCAGCAGCTTAAGGGCGGGGTTGAGTCTCAATGAGCAGTTCTTC
CDR3: CASSLRAGLSLNEQFF

J: TRBJ2-7
V: TRBV15
D: TRBD2
length: 16
size: many
DNA: TGTGCCACCAGCAGAGATCACAGGACTAGAATATACGAGCAGTACTTC
CDR3: CATSRDHRTRIYEQYF

J: TRBJ1-4
V: TRBV30
D: -
length: 15
size: -
DNA: TGTGCCTGGAGGAGGGGAGGGGGGTCAAATGAAAAACTGTTTTTT
CDR3: CAWRRGGGSNEKLFF

J: TRBJ1-4
V: TRBV18
D: -
length: 15
size: -
DNA: TGTGCCAGCTCACCAAGTTCTCTCACTTATGAAAAACTGTTTTTT
CDR3: CASSPSSLTYEKLFF

J: TRBJ1-1
V: TRBV24-1
D: TRBD1
length: 15
size: -
DNA: TGTGCCACCAGTGATTCCGGGACAGGGGACACTGAAGCTTTCTTT
CDR3: CATSDSGTGDTEAFF

J: TRBJ2-7
V: TRBV4-2
D: TRBD1
length: 16
size: once
DNA: TGTGCCAGCAGCCAGCAAACCCCCGGGACAGGCTACGAGCAGTACTTC
CDR3: CASSQQTPGTGYEQYF

J: TRBJ2-1
V: TRBV5-6
D: TRBD2
length: 16
size: -
DNA: TGTGCCAGCAGCTTGGCGGGGGGGGGCCTACCCACGGAGCAGTTCTTC
CDR3: CASSLAGGGLPTEQFF

J: TRBJ2-5
V: TRBV24-1
D: -
length: 16
size: once
DNA: TGTGCCACCAGTGATTTGCAGGGAGGAGGAAAAGAGACCCAGTACTTC
CDR3: CATSDLQGGGKETQYF

J: TRBJ2-5
V: TRBV28
D: TRBD1
length: 16
size: once
DNA: TGTGCCAGCAGTTTAGCCGGGACAGGAACCCAAGAGACCCAGTACTTC
CDR3: CASSLAGTGTQETQYF

J: TRBJ2-5
V: TRBV6-2/TRBV6-3
D: -
length: 16
size: -
DNA: TGTGCCAGCAGTTACTCGCGGGGCGTACGTCAAGAGACCCAGTACTTC
CDR3: CASSYSRGVRQETQYF

J: TRBJ2-1
V: TRBV5-1
D: TRBD2
length: 14
size: -
DNA: TGCGCCAGCAGCCTCGGGACTAGCGGGGGGGAGCAGTTCTTC
CDR3: CASSLGTSGGEQFF

J: TRBJ2-1
V: TRBV6-5
D: TRBD1
length: 12
size: -
DNA: TGTGCCAGCAGTAGCCAGGGGGAAGAGCAGTTCTTC
CDR3: CASSSQGEEQFF

J: TRBJ1-1
V: TRBV7-2
D: TRBD1
length: 15
size: -
DNA: TGTGCCAGCAGCTTAGACCAGGGGGCATCCACTGAAGCTTTCTTT
CDR3: CASSLDQGASTEAFF

J: TRBJ2-1
V: TRBV18
D: TRBD2
length: 16
size: once
DNA: TGTGCCAGCTCACCCCAAAATAGCGGGGGGGGCAATGAGCAGTTCTTC
CDR3: CASSPQNSGGGNEQFF

J: TRBJ1-4
V: TRBV6-5
D: TRBD1
length: 14
size: -
DNA: TGTGCCAGCAGCCCCCGGGACAGTAATGAAAAACTGTTTTTT
CDR3: CASSPRDSNEKLFF

J: TRBJ2-2
V: TRBV3-1/TRBV3-2
D: -
length: 15
size: -
DNA: TGTGCCAGCAGCCAAGCGAGGACAGAGAGCGGGGAGCTGTTTTTT
CDR3: CASSQARTESGELFF

J: TRBJ2-2
V: TRBV2
D: -
length: 15
size: -
DNA: TGTGCCAGCAGAGCCCCCGGGACACCGTTGCGGGAGCTGTTTTTT
CDR3: CASRAPGTPLRELFF

J: TRBJ2-7
V: TRBV5-4
D: TRBD2
length: 15
size: -
DNA: TGTGCCAGCAGCCAAAGCGGGGGGGCGTCCGGGAGGCAGTACTTC
CDR3: CASSQSGGASGRQYF

J: TRBJ1-2
V: TRBV5-1
D: -
length: 15
size: few
DNA: TGCGCCAGCAGCCTTACTCAGGGAACTAACTATGGCTACACCTTC
CDR3: CASSLTQGTNYGYTF

J: TRBJ1-1
V: TRBV5-1
D: -
length: 15
size: -
DNA: TGCGCCAGCAGCTCCCTGTTGGGGAGCGGCACTGAAGCTTTCTTT
CDR3: CASSSLLGSGTEAFF

J: TRBJ2-7
V: TRBV5-1
D: TRBD1
length: 16
size: many
DNA: TGCGCCAGCAGCTTGGGGCACCGGGACAGCTCCTACGAGCAGTACTTC
CDR3: CASSLGHRDSSYEQYF

J: TRBJ2-4
V: TRBV9
D: -
length: 14
size: -
DNA: TGTGCCAGCAGCCGGGGGGCAAGCAAAAACATTCAGTACTTC
CDR3: CASSRGASKNIQYF

J: TRBJ2-5
V: TRBV9
D: TRBD2
length: 16
size: -
DNA: TGTGCCAGCAGCGTAGATCGCGGGGGGGCCCGAGAGACCCAGTACTTC
CDR3: CASSVDRGGARETQYF

J: TRBJ1-1
V: TRBV6-2/TRBV6-3
D: TRBD1
length: 12
size: -
DNA: TGTGCCAGCCGCCAGGGGGACCTAGGAGCTTTCTTT
CDR3: CASRQGDLGAFF

J: TRBJ2-7
V: TRBV19
D: TRBD2
length: 18
size: -
DNA: TGTGCCAGTAGCGCGGGACACCATCAGCGGGGGGGGATCTACGAGCAGTACTTC
CDR3: CASSAGHHQRGGIYEQYF

J: TRBJ2-2
V: TRBV3-1/TRBV3-2
D: -
length: 14
size: -
DNA: TGTGCCAGCAGCCAAGGGGTCTTCGGGGGGGAGCTGTTTTTT
CDR3: CASSQGVFGGELFF

J: TRBJ2-7
V: TRBV12-3/TRBV12-4
D: TRBD2
length: 13
size: -
DNA: TGTGCCAGCAGAATAGCGGGGGGCCGGGAGCAGTACTTC
CDR3: CASRIAGGREQYF

J: TRBJ2-3
V: TRBV18
D: -
length: 17
size: -
DNA: TGTGCCAGCTCACCAAGGATTCAAGCAGGGGTCACAGATACGCAGTATTTT
CDR3: CASSPRIQAGVTDTQYF

J: TRBJ2-5
V: TRBV9
D: TRBD2
length: 15
size: -
DNA: TGTGCCAGCAGCCCGTTCCGGGGGGACCAAGAGACCCAGTACTTC
CDR3: CASSPFRGDQETQYF

J: TRBJ1-2
V: TRBV6-6
D: -
length: 16
size: -
DNA: TGTGCCAGCAGTTACCCCGTGGACAGTTCTGACTATGGCTACACCTTC
CDR3: CASSYPVDSSDYGYTF

J: TRBJ2-2
V: TRBV2
D: -
length: 15
size: -
DNA: TGTGCCAGCACTATTTTCGGGGGAAAGGGCGGGGAGCTGTTTTTT
CDR3: CASTIFGGKGGELFF

J: TRBJ2-3
V: TRBV6-2/TRBV6-3
D: TRBD2
length: 16
size: -
DNA: TGTGCCAGCAGCCCGTATCTCGCGGGGGGGACAGATACGCAGTATTTT
CDR3: CASSPYLAGGTDTQYF

J: TRBJ2-7
V: TRBV11-1
D: TRBD2
length: 16
size: -
DNA: TGTGCCAGCAGCGACCGCCTAGCGGGGGCCACTTACGAGCAGTACTTC
CDR3: CASSDRLAGATYEQYF